These T cell receptor beta chains were read from a single sample in a study of Graves' ophthalmopathy and Graves' hyperthyroidism. TCRdb re-called the multiplex PCR reads through MiXCR, storing one row per CDR3 protein. The sample shows hundreds of thousands of distinct CDR3 sequences, roughly 39% of them seen only once. Sequencing was carried out using peripheral blood. These receptors all stem from an adult man with Graves' ophthalmopathy. CDR3s include the opening cysteine and the closing phenylalanine or tryptophan. D genes are given only for firm matches. The listing skips clone size in some rows; elsewhere it reads once, few, many or a size class.

>TRBJ2-7|-|TRBV10-3|many
TGTGCCAGCCGGGGGCTCGGCGAGCAGTACTTC
CASRGLGEQYF
>TRBJ2-6|-|TRBV25-1|-
TGTGCCAGCAGTCCACCATGGTCCGCGTCGGGGGCCAACGTCCTGACTTTC
CASSPPWSASGANVLTF
>TRBJ1-6|-|TRBV4-1|many
TGCGCCAGCAGCCAAGGGCCAGGGAGGAATTCACCCCTCCACTTT
CASSQGPGRNSPLHF
>TRBJ1-1|-|TRBV5-1|few
TGTGCCAGCAGCCAAGATGCCAGGGGCGGGTGGAACACTGAAGCTTTCTTT
CASSQDARGGWNTEAFF
>TRBJ1-5|-|TRBV19|-
TGTGCCAGTAGTACCGGACAGCTCAATCAGCCCCAGCATTTT
CASSTGQLNQPQHF
>TRBJ2-5|TRBD1|TRBV15|many
TGTGCCACCAGCAGTAGACAGGGGGCAGGGGAGACCCAGTACTTC
CATSSRQGAGETQYF
>TRBJ1-5|-|TRBV6-5|many
TGTGCCAGCAACGACGGCAGCCAGGGTCAGCCCCAGCATTTT
CASNDGSQGQPQHF
>TRBJ2-5|TRBD1|TRBV24-1|-
TGTGCCACCAGTGACGGGGACAGGGATGAGGAGACCCAGTACTTC
CATSDGDRDEETQYF
>TRBJ1-1|-|TRBV2|many
TGTGCCAGCAGATCATCGAACACGAACACTGAAGCTTTCTTT
CASRSSNTNTEAFF
>TRBJ2-7|-|TRBV29-1|-
TGCAGCGTTGTTGAGATGGGGGACTCCTACGAGCAGTACTTC
CSVVEMGDSYEQYF
>TRBJ2-5|-|TRBV2|many
TGTGCCAGCAGTGGGGTCGGGGAGACCCAGTACTTC
CASSGVGETQYF
>TRBJ2-7|TRBD1|TRBV7-8|-
TGTGCCAGCAGCTTAGTAGTCTTGGGACAGTACGAGCAGTACTTC
CASSLVVLGQYEQYF
>TRBJ2-2|-|TRBV19|many
TGTGCCAGTAGTAGACCTCAGGGTAACGGGGAGCTGTTTTTT
CASSRPQGNGELFF
>TRBJ2-3|TRBD1|TRBV2|-
TGTGCCAGCCCTGGACAGGGGGCCGCAGATACGCAGTATTTT
CASPGQGAADTQYF
>TRBJ2-5|-|TRBV7-9|-
TGTGCCAGCAGCCAAGCGGCGGCAGGAGGTGAAGAGACCCAGTACTTC
CASSQAAAGGEETQYF
>TRBJ2-1|-|TRBV14|few
TGTGCCAGCAGCCGGGCTATCCCATCCTACAATGAGCAGTTCTTC
CASSRAIPSYNEQFF
>TRBJ2-7|TRBD1|TRBV6-5|-
TGTGCCAGCAGACCGGGACAGGGGATCTACGAGCAGTACTTC
CASRPGQGIYEQYF
>TRBJ1-2|-|TRBV7-8|once
TGTGCCAGCAGCCAGTACCCCCTCTATGGCTACACCTTC
CASSQYPLYGYTF
>TRBJ2-7|-|TRBV4-3|many
TGCGCCAGCAGCCAAGGCTCGTCGGAGCAGTACTTC
CASSQGSSEQYF
>TRBJ1-1|-|TRBV4-3|-
TGCGCCAGCAGCCCTAAGGTGGGGTCTGAAGCTTTCTTT
CASSPKVGSEAFF
>TRBJ2-7|TRBD2|TRBV7-2|many
TGTGCCAGCAGGGTGGCGGGGGGTGTCGAGCAGTACTTC
CASRVAGGVEQYF
>TRBJ2-5|TRBD2|TRBV6-5|few
TGTGCCAGCGCCCGAACCGCCCTAGCGGAGACCCAAGAGACCCAGTACTTC
CASARTALAETQETQYF
>TRBJ1-3|TRBD1|TRBV10-3|many
TGTGCCATCAGTGGCGGACAGGGGTTTGGAAACACCATATATTTT
CAISGGQGFGNTIYF
>TRBJ1-5|TRBD1|TRBV12-3/TRBV12-4|many
TGTGCCAGCTCTCCTGGGCCGGGCAGGGGGCGGATTCAGCCCCAGCATTTT
CASSPGPGRGRIQPQHF
>TRBJ2-5|TRBD1|TRBV5-4|-
TGTGCCAGTAAACCGACAGGGGTCGGGGAGACCCAGTACTTC
CASKPTGVGETQYF
>TRBJ1-6|-|TRBV5-1|many
TGCGCCAGCAGCTCAGGACACCGATCACCCCTCCACTTT
CASSSGHRSPLHF
>TRBJ1-2|-|TRBV12-3/TRBV12-4|many
TGTGCCAGCAGTTTGTCCCGTCGGGACTATGGCTACACCTTC
CASSLSRRDYGYTF
>TRBJ2-5|-|TRBV9|-
TGTGCCGGCAGCCTCCGGGACTTAGAAGGGACCCAGTACTTC
CAGSLRDLEGTQYF
>TRBJ1-1|TRBD1|TRBV29-1|-
TGCAGCGTGAACGGACAGGGTCTAAGTGAAGCTTTCTTT
CSVNGQGLSEAFF
>TRBJ1-2|-|TRBV20-1|few
TGCAGTGCTAGTCCCGTGTCCCAGGCGGGGTATGGCTACACCTTC
CSASPVSQAGYGYTF
>TRBJ2-7|TRBD2|TRBV9|many
TGTGCCAGCAGCGCGGGACTAGCGGGAGCCGGCTACGAGCAGTACTTC
CASSAGLAGAGYEQYF
>TRBJ2-3|TRBD1|TRBV9|-
TGTGCCAGCAGCCCGGACAGGGGGCAACGCACAGATACGCAGTATTTT
CASSPDRGQRTDTQYF
>TRBJ1-1|TRBD1|TRBV5-1|few
TGCGCCAGCAGCCCAACGACAGGGGGGGAAACTGAAGCTTTCTTT
CASSPTTGGETEAFF
>TRBJ2-2|-|TRBV19|-
TGTGCCAGTAGTATAGATCTGGCTAGCGGGGAGCTGTTTTTT
CASSIDLASGELFF
>TRBJ1-5|-|TRBV7-6|many
TGTGCCAGCAGCCCCACACAGGGTGGTGGCAATCAGCCCCAGCATTTT
CASSPTQGGGNQPQHF
>TRBJ1-5|-|TRBV5-1|many
TGCGCCAGCAGCTTGGGTGGGAGTAGCAATCAGCCCCAGCATTTT
CASSLGGSSNQPQHF
>TRBJ2-2|TRBD2|TRBV9|-
TGTGCCAGCAGCGTAGACCTAGCGGGAGTTCACGGGGAGCTGTTTTTT
CASSVDLAGVHGELFF
>TRBJ1-6|TRBD1|TRBV12-3/TRBV12-4|many
TGTGCCAGCAAGCACAGGGGCCAGTATTCACCCCTCCACTTT
CASKHRGQYSPLHF
>TRBJ2-7|TRBD1|TRBV25-1|-
TGTGCCAGCAGTGAATTGGCGACAGGGAATGAGCAGTACTTC
CASSELATGNEQYF
>TRBJ1-2|-|TRBV30|-
TGTGCCTGGAGTGTCTCCAGGGACTATGGCTACACCTTC
CAWSVSRDYGYTF
>TRBJ1-6|-|TRBV20-1|many
TGCAGTGCTAGAGATTCAGGCACCGGTTCACCCCTCCACTTT
CSARDSGTGSPLHF
>TRBJ2-7|-|TRBV12-3/TRBV12-4|once
TGTGCCAGCAGCCAAGATCGGTACAATGAGCAGTACTTC
CASSQDRYNEQYF
>TRBJ2-7|-|TRBV4-2|-
TGTGCCAGCAGCCAAGCGGACCTCGGGGGCTACGAGCAGTACTTC
CASSQADLGGYEQYF
>TRBJ2-5|-|TRBV2|many
TGTGCCAGCAGCCTACAGGGTACGCAAGAGACCCAGTACTTC
CASSLQGTQETQYF
>TRBJ1-6|TRBD1|TRBV4-1|-
TGCGCCAGCGATACAGGGGGCGCCAATAATGAACCCCTCCACTTT
CASDTGGANNEPLHF
>TRBJ2-7|-|TRBV12-5|-
TGTGCTAGTGCCCCCAGCCAAAGACTAGACTACGAGCAGTACTTC
CASAPSQRLDYEQYF
>TRBJ1-1|-|TRBV28|-
TGTGCCAGCACCACGAAGTTCGTAGCTTTCTTT
CASTTKFVAFF
>TRBJ1-2|-|TRBV2|many
TGTGCCAGCAGTGAAAACCGGCAGACTCGCCTGGATGGCTACACCTTC
CASSENRQTRLDGYTF
>TRBJ2-7|TRBD1|TRBV7-6|many
TGTGCCAGCAGCATGGGGACAGGGGAGTACGAGCAGTACTTC
CASSMGTGEYEQYF
>TRBJ2-7|TRBD1|TRBV5-1|many
TGCGCCAGCAGACCAAGCGGGACAGGGACCTACGAGCAGTACTTC
CASRPSGTGTYEQYF
>TRBJ1-5|-|TRBV7-9|many
TGTGCCAGCAGCTTAAGAAGGGGGGCGGGACCGCCAGAGGGTCAGCCCCAGCATTTT
CASSLRRGAGPPEGQPQHF
>TRBJ1-4|-|TRBV29-1|many
TGCAGCGTGGGCCTTAGGTTTGGTGAAAAACTGTTTTTT
CSVGLRFGEKLFF